These 29 T cell receptor beta chains came from one sample sequenced in a study of blood T cell repertoires in COVID-19. Produced via immunoSEQ multiplex PCR; TCRdb's table is partial and in-frame only. The data contain approximately 340,000 clones, 87% of them singletons. Input material: peripheral blood. The receptor source for this set is a man under 40 with COVID-19, enrolled during active disease.

This clone has a single count. The chain combines TRBV6-5 with TRBJ2-1, with D hard to call. Germline V lookup: CDR1 MNHEY, CDR2 SVGAGI. The length of the CDR3 is 16 residues. V lost 4 bases and J 2 bases, leaving 15 bases between the germline ends. The CDR3 loop is CASSSGYLGTYNEQFF. As DNA, the CDR3 is TGTGCCAGCAGTTCCGGCTACCTAGGTACCTACAATGAGCAGTTCTTC.

The genes are TRBV6-5 and TRBJ1-1; 7 bases are a match to TRBD1. CDR1 is MNHEY and CDR2 is SVGAGI in the germline V gene. The CDR3 totals 14 residues. J gave up 0 bases and V 5 bases, and 3 bases lay outside the gene matches. The CDR3 is CASSQQGMNTEAFF. CDR3 DNA sequence: TGTGCCAGCAGTCAACAGGGGATGAACACTGAAGCTTTCTTT.

This sequence joins TRBV19 and TRBJ1-3; 7 bases are a match to TRBD1. The germline gives CDR1 LNHDA, CDR2 SQIVND (reference sequence). With 4 bases clipped from V and 1 base from J, the junction kept 1 base outside the gene matches. The CDR3 spans 14 residues. CDR3 sequence reads: CASSTDRSGNTIYF. As DNA, the CDR3 is TGTGCCAGTAGTACGGACAGGTCTGGAAACACCATATATTTT.

This clone has more than one count but fewer than ten. The chain uses TRBV5-1 and TRBJ2-1; 9 bases are shared with TRBD1. The CDR3 is made up of 15 amino acids. Germline-derived CDR1 and CDR2 are SGHRS and YFSETQ. Trimming at V came to 0 bases and at J to 4 bases, leaving 2 bases not matched to a gene. CDR3 nucleotide sequence: TGCGCCAGCAGCTTGGGAGGACAGGGGTACAATGAGCAGTTCTTC. This translates into CASSLGGQGYNEQFF.

The chain recombines TRBV6-2 or TRBV6-3 with TRBJ2-7, with TRBD1 matching 8 bases. This CDR3 contains 13 residues. Germline V lookup: CDR1 MNHEY, CDR2 SVGEGT. V was clipped by 4 bases and J by 5 bases; unmatched bases: 4. The CDR3 loop is CASSFRTGNEQYF. As DNA, the CDR3 is TGTGCCAGCAGTTTCCGGACAGGGAACGAGCAGTACTTC.

V usage is TRBV28 and J usage is TRBJ2-7, with D perhaps matching TRBD1 (6 bases). V dropped 6 bases and J dropped 2 bases, with 11 bases sitting between them. This CDR3 spans 13 amino acids. Germline loops: CDR1 MDHEN, CDR2 SYDVKM. CDR3 bases: TGTGCCAGCAGATCAGGACAGCCCTACGAGCAGTACTTC. It specifies CASRSGQPYEQYF.

This clone showed up just a few times. This chain joins TRBV19 and TRBJ2-3; D is unclear. The V end lost 7 bases, the J end lost 2 bases, and 7 bases lay between the germline ends. This CDR3 is 12 amino acids long. Germline V gives CDR1 LNHDA, CDR2 SQIVND (reference sequence). The CDR3 loop reads CASTGFTDTQYF. In nucleotides, the CDR3 is TGTGCCAGTACCGGGTTCACAGATACGCAGTATTTT.

The V and J genes are TRBV6-5 and TRBJ2-3, with D possibly matching TRBD2 (5 bases). The CDR3 is 15 amino acids. V was clipped by 2 bases and J by 2 bases, with 11 bases between them. Germline V gives CDR1 MNHEY, CDR2 SVGAGI. The chain's CDR3 is CASSYRAGITDTQYF. The CDR3 bases are TGTGCCAGCAGTTACAGGGCCGGGATCACAGATACGCAGTATTTT.

This rearrangement joins TRBV25-1 to TRBJ1-3, with TRBD1 matching 10 bases. Germline CDR1 is MGHDK and CDR2 is SYGVNS. V lost 7 bases to trimming and J lost 2 bases; unmatched junction nucleotides: 5. CDR3 length equals 15 residues. CDR3 sequence: CASTSTGGTGNTIYF. The DNA of the CDR3 is TGTGCCAGCACCTCGACAGGGGGCACTGGAAACACCATATATTTT.

V is TRBV5-4 and J is TRBJ2-1, with 7 bases matching TRBD1. Germline assignment: CDR1 SGHNT and CDR2 YYREEE (reference sequence). The CDR3 length is 15 residues. V was clipped by 4 bases and J by 2 bases; unmatched bases: 6. CDR3 coding DNA: TGTGCCAGCAGCACCGACAGGGTGGCCTACAATGAGCAGTTCTTC. The encoded protein is CASSTDRVAYNEQFF.

The chain employs TRBV21-1 and TRBJ2-7; TRBD2, as called in the table, went unchecked against the DNA. TRBV21-1 is described as a pseudogene. The CDR3 has 13 residues. The CDR3 DNA follows: TGTGCCAGCAGCGGCGGGATGAACTACGAGCAGTACTTC. Its translation is CASSGGMNYEQYF.

The chain combines TRBV7-2 with TRBJ2-1; possibly TRBD2 for D (5 bases). The CDR3 totals 14 residues. The germline CDR1 and CDR2 sequences are SGHTA and FQGNSA. The germline V and J ends were trimmed by 6 bases and 0 bases, with 9 bases remaining between them. The CDR3 region is CASSNRDSYNEQFF. Here the CDR3 DNA reads TGTGCCAGCAGTAATCGGGACTCCTACAATGAGCAGTTCTTC.

The rearrangement joins TRBV7-8 to TRBJ2-7; 7 bases are shared with TRBD2. CDR1 is SGHVS and CDR2 is FQNEAQ in the germline V gene. The junction had 4 bases not matched to a gene; V was cut back by 3 bases and J by 2 bases. The CDR3 totals 14 residues. The CDR3 loop reads CASSFSGLTYEQYF. The CDR3, as DNA: TGTGCCAGCAGCTTTAGCGGGCTGACCTACGAGCAGTACTTC. The full variable domain, rest sourced from reference TRBV7-8 and TRBJ2-7, is GAGVSQSPRYKVAKRGQDVALRCDPISGHVSLFWYQQALGQGPEFLTYFQNEAQLDKSGLPSDRFFAERPEGSVSTLKIQRTQQEDSAVYLCASSFSGLTYEQYFGPGTRLTVT.

This clone was seen only a few times. The chain links TRBV4-1 to TRBJ1-4; 7 positions agree with TRBD1. This CDR3 contains 15 residues. Trimming cost V 1 base and J 8 bases; bases outside gene matches: 7. Germline-derived CDR1 and CDR2 are MGHRA and YSYEKL. CDR3 nucleotides: TGCGCCAGCAGCCAAGTTTCAGGGGGAGGAGAAAAACTGTTTTTT. This sequence encodes CASSQVSGGGEKLFF.

The chain employs TRBV20-1 and TRBJ1-2; TRBD1 matches at 7 bases. Germline lookup yields CDR1 DFQATT and CDR2 SNEGSKA (reference sequence). The length of the CDR3 is 11 residues. The V segment lost 6 bases and the J segment 4 bases; nucleotides outside the gene matches: 2. Written as DNA, the CDR3 is TGCAGTGCCGACAGGGCCTATGGCTACACCTTC. It yields the protein CSADRAYGYTF.

V gene TRBV5-1 combines with J gene TRBJ2-1, with TRBD1 matching 9 bases. CDR3 size: 17 residues. The junction had 11 bases not matched to a gene; V was cut back by 3 bases and J by 4 bases. The germline V gene encodes CDR1 SGHRS and CDR2 YFSETQ. CDR3 sequence (DNA): TGCGCCAGCAGCTCGGGACAGGGAACGGGGTTTTACAATGAGCAGTTCTTC. This sequence encodes CASSSGQGTGFYNEQFF.

The chain recombines TRBV7-3 with TRBJ1-1, with 7 nucleotides matching TRBD1. V was clipped by 5 bases and J by 1 base; unmatched bases: 7. The CDR3 covers 15 residues. CDR1 and CDR2 (germline): SGHTA, FQGTGA. The CDR3 bases are TGTGCCAGCAGCCCAACAGGGGTGGGGAACACTGAAGCTTTCTTT. Encoded protein: CASSPTGVGNTEAFF.

This clone has a single count. The chain carries TRBV9 and TRBJ2-7; TRBD2 is a possible D gene (6 bases). The germline CDR1 and CDR2 sequences are SGDLS and YYNGEE. The CDR3 is made up of 15 amino acids. V lost 0 bases and J 3 bases, leaving 13 bases between the germline ends. The CDR3 loop is CASSVATGEGYEQYF. The CDR3 region has the DNA TGTGCCAGCAGCGTAGCTACGGGGGAAGGCTACGAGCAGTACTTC.

The genes are TRBV28 and TRBJ1-4, with 10 positions matching TRBD1. This CDR3 is built from 15 residues. Unmatched junction bases numbered 12, after V lost 7 bases and J lost 10 bases. CDR1 and CDR2 (germline): MDHEN, SYDVKM. The CDR3 sequence is CASTPAGQGYLKLFF. The CDR3 DNA is TGTGCCAGCACCCCCGCGGGACAGGGGTATTTAAAACTGTTTTTT. Full variable domain (missing parts from reference TRBV28 and TRBJ1-4): DVKVTQSSRYLVKRTGEKVFLECVQDMDHENMFWYRQDPGLGLRLIYFSYDVKMKEKGDIPEGYSVSREKKERFSLILESASTNQTSMYLCASTPAGQGYLKLFFGSGTQLSVL.

The rearrangement links TRBV5-1 to TRBJ2-3; maybe TRBD2 (5 bases). V dropped 0 bases and J dropped 4 bases, with 15 bases sitting between them. The CDR3 runs 16 residues. The V gene's germline CDR1 is SGHRS and CDR2 YFSETQ. The CDR3 spells CASSLEPGFAADTQYF. The CDR3 coding sequence is TGCGCCAGCAGCTTGGAGCCGGGATTCGCCGCAGATACGCAGTATTTT.

The rearrangement links TRBV3-1 (or the pseudogene TRBV3-2) to TRBJ2-5, with a possible D match to TRBD2 (5 bases). The CDR3 is 13 amino acids. The germline gives CDR1 LGHDT, CDR2 YNNKEL (reference sequence). Trimming left V 4 bases short and J 1 base short, with 7 bases between. CDR3 amino acids: CASSLRGQETQYF. In DNA, the CDR3 is TGTGCCAGCAGCCTCCGGGGCCAAGAGACCCAGTACTTC.

The chain recombines TRBV7-8 with TRBJ1-5; D unresolved. CDR1 SGHVS and CDR2 FQNEAQ come from the germline V gene. Deletions cut 5 bases from V and 4 bases from J, with 15 bases between. The CDR3 runs 15 residues. CDR3 nucleotides: TGTGCCAGCAGCGTCCTAGGCGGTAAAAATCAGCCCCAGCATTTT. This translates into CASSVLGGKNQPQHF.

The chain links TRBV4-1 to TRBJ1-3; 8 bases are a match to TRBD1. Trimming at V came to 4 bases and at J to 0 bases, leaving 5 bases not matched to a gene. CDR1 MGHRA and CDR2 YSYEKL come from the germline V gene. The CDR3 spans 16 residues. CDR3 protein: CASSLAGQASGNTIYF. CDR3 sequence (DNA): TGCGCCAGCAGCCTGGCGGGACAGGCCTCTGGAAACACCATATATTTT.

V usage is TRBV7-9 and J usage is TRBJ2-7; 7 nucleotides align to TRBD1. The germline gives CDR1 SEHNR, CDR2 FQNEAQ (reference sequence). V dropped 6 bases and J dropped 5; count of bases not matched to a gene: 7. The CDR3 length is 13 residues. This CDR3 is CASSRQGNDEQYF. DNA of the CDR3: TGTGCCAGCAGTCGACAGGGTAACGACGAGCAGTACTTC.

The V call is TRBV4-2, the J call TRBJ1-1; 11 nucleotides agree with TRBD1. This CDR3 spans 16 amino acids. The germline V gene encodes CDR1 LGHNA and CDR2 YNFKEQ. J gave up 5 bases and V 4 bases, and 9 bases lay outside the gene matches. In nucleotides, the CDR3 is TGTGCCAGCAGCCCAGAGGGACAGGGGGGGAGGACTGAAGCTTTCTTT. Protein: CASSPEGQGGRTEAFF.

The V gene is TRBV5-1, the J gene TRBJ2-3; 8 nucleotides align to TRBD1. The CDR3 totals 16 residues. Germline lookup yields CDR1 SGHRS and CDR2 YFSETQ. V lost 2 bases and J lost 4; bases outside the gene matches: 9. CDR3 in DNA: TGCGCCAGCAGCTTTCCCCCCGGACAGGGAGCAGATACGCAGTATTTT. The encoded protein is CASSFPPGQGADTQYF.

The chain has TRBV6-5 and TRBJ1-2; 7 bases align to TRBD1. Germline V gene lookup returns CDR1 MNHEY and CDR2 SVGAGI. The CDR3 runs to 15 residues. With 0 bases clipped from V and 6 bases from J, the junction kept 7 bases outside the gene matches. CDR3 protein: CASSYSSGGWNGYTF. The CDR3 bases are TGTGCCAGCAGTTACTCGTCAGGGGGTTGGAATGGCTACACCTTC.

This chain joins TRBV3-1 (or the pseudogene TRBV3-2) and TRBJ2-7; tentatively, D is TRBD1 (6 bases). The germline V gene has CDR1 LGHDT and CDR2 YNNKEL (reference sequence). The ends were cut back, 5 bases at V and 0 bases at J, with 11 bases in the middle. The CDR3 is 14 amino acids. CDR3 sequence: CASSSGTHSYEQYF. The CDR3 DNA follows: TGTGCCAGCAGCTCCGGGACACACTCCTACGAGCAGTACTTC.

This chain links TRBV6-5 with TRBJ2-1; D may be TRBD1 (5 bases). The V end was cut by 6 bases, the J end by 3 bases, with 6 bases between. The CDR3 consists of 12 residues. Germline V lookup: CDR1 MNHEY, CDR2 SVGAGI. In nucleotides, the CDR3 is TGTGCCAGCAGAAGGGGCTACAATGAGCAGTTCTTC. It is translated as CASRRGYNEQFF.